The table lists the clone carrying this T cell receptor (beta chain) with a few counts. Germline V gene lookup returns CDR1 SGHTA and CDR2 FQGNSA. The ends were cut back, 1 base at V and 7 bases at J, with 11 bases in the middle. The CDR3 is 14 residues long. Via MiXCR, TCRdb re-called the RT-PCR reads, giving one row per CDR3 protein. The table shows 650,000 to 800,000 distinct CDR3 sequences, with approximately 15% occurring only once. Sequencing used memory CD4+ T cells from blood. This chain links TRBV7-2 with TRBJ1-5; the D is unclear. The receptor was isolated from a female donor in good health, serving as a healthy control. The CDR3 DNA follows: TGTGCCAGCAGCTTAGTTCCGATAGGCCAGCCCCAGCATTTT. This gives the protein CASSLVPIGQPQHF.